The 10 T cell receptor beta chains presented below share a single source sample, sequenced in a study of neurological immune-mediated disorders. TCRdb redid the calling of the 5' RACE reads with MiXCR, one entry per CDR3 protein. Seen here are roughly 56,000 distinct CDR3 sequences, roughly an eighth observed once, and the top ten hold 1.5% to 2%. Sequencing was done on a sample of PBMCs. The receptor set was obtained from a man aged 55 to 70 in good health.

Ten or more counts support this clonotype. The rearrangement links TRBV9 to TRBJ2-5, with TRBD2 matching 10 bases. V shed 0 bases and J 5 bases; nucleotides not matched to a gene: 7. The germline gives CDR1 SGDLS, CDR2 YYNGEE. This CDR3 is 16 amino acids long. The CDR3 sequence is CASSVATSGVLETQYF. The CDR3 nucleotides read TGTGCCAGCAGCGTAGCTACTAGCGGGGTTCTGGAGACCCAGTACTTC.

This clonotype showed up many times. The chain is built from TRBV28 and TRBJ1-6; 9 nucleotides line up with TRBD1. J gave up 13 bases and V 2 bases, and 6 bases lay outside the gene matches. In germline, CDR1 is MDHEN, CDR2 SYDVKM. The CDR3 length is 14 residues. The CDR3 loop reads CASSLRQGVIPLHF. CDR3 in DNA: TGTGCCAGCAGTTTAAGACAGGGGGTCATCCCCCTCCACTTT.

This clonotype was found many times. The chain recombines TRBV20-1 with TRBJ1-1; 8 positions agree with TRBD1. The CDR3 is 13 residues long. V trimming: 6 bases; J trimming: 7 bases; junction bases outside the gene matches: 10. The germline V gene encodes CDR1 DFQATT and CDR2 SNEGSKA (reference sequence). CDR3 region: CSAPRDRTFEAFF. The CDR3 bases are TGCAGTGCCCCTCGGGACAGGACCTTTGAAGCTTTCTTT.

Ten or more counts support this clonotype. The chain carries TRBV20-1 and TRBJ1-1; no clear D. Germline CDR1 and CDR2: DFQATT and SNEGSKA (reference sequence). The CDR3 contains 13 residues. Deletions cut 7 bases from V and 0 bases from J, with 12 bases between. The CDR3 sequence: CSGIPIMNTEAFF. DNA for the CDR3: TGCAGTGGTATACCGATCATGAACACTGAAGCTTTCTTT.

This clonotype was detected many times. The V call is TRBV15, the J call TRBJ2-5; 7 nucleotides agree with TRBD1. V lost 5 bases to trimming and J lost 5 bases; unmatched junction nucleotides: 8. The CDR3 is made up of 14 amino acids. Germline CDR1 and CDR2: LNHNV and YYDKDF (reference sequence). The DNA for the CDR3 is TGTGCCACCAGCCCTGACAGGGTAGGGGAGACCCAGTACTTC. Translated, it gives CATSPDRVGETQYF.

This clonotype has ten or more counts. The J gene is TRBJ1-1, the V gene TRBV4-3; possibly TRBD1 for D (5 bases). Trimming pared 1 base from V and 2 bases from J, leaving 17 bases between. Germline CDR1 reads LGHNA; CDR2 reads YSLEER. The CDR3 sequence is 17 residues long. The CDR3 DNA is TGCGCCAGCAGCCAAGTAGCCGACAGACCGACTAACACTGAAGCTTTCTTT. Protein product: CASSQVADRPTNTEAFF.

This clonotype was observed many times. The rearrangement joins TRBV20-1 to TRBJ2-2; D uncertain. V was cut by 3 bases and J by 0 bases, with 14 bases left in between. The CDR3 length is 16 residues. Per germline, CDR1 DFQATT and CDR2 SNEGSKA (reference sequence). This chain's CDR3 is CSASGPQETNTGELFF. CDR3 DNA: TGCAGTGCTAGCGGCCCCCAAGAGACGAACACCGGGGAGCTGTTTTTT.

This clonotype was recorded many times. V usage is TRBV28 and J usage is TRBJ2-7; TRBD2 is a possible D gene (5 bases). This CDR3 comprises 13 residues. The V end lost 6 bases, the J end lost 1 base, and 10 bases lay between the germline ends. Germline V gene sequence: CDR1 MDHEN, CDR2 SYDVKM. DNA of the CDR3: TGTGCCAGCAGAGGGCCGGGATCCTACGAGCAGTACTTC. It encodes CASRGPGSYEQYF.

This clonotype has at least ten counts. The J gene is TRBJ2-2, the V gene TRBV18; D may correspond to TRBD1 or TRBD2 (5 bases each). The CDR3 is 15 residues long. Germline V gene data show CDR1 as KGHSH and CDR2 as LQKENI. Trimming stripped 8 bases from V and 1 base from J, with 14 bases between. The chain's CDR3 is CASLPGHGNTGELFF. The CDR3 nucleotides read TGTGCCAGCCTCCCGGGGCACGGGAACACCGGGGAGCTGTTTTTT.

There are many counts of this clonotype. This chain links TRBV29-1 with TRBJ1-5, with unresolved D. The CDR3 loop spans 13 amino acids. V was clipped by 5 bases and J by 0 bases, with 8 bases between them. Germline V gene sequence: CDR1 SQVTM, CDR2 ANQGSEA. The CDR3 bases are TGCAGCGTTTCCGAAAATAGCAATCAGCCCCAGCATTTT. Translation: CSVSENSNQPQHF.